A single sample gave rise to the 16 T cell receptor beta chains below, sequenced in a study of T cells after yellow fever vaccination. TCRdb redid the calling of the 5' RACE reads with MiXCR, one entry per CDR3 protein. The data show about 330,000 distinct CDR3 sequences, roughly 7% seen once. Sequenced material: PBMCs, taken about 41 days after the first yellow fever vaccination. These receptors were collected from a man between 18 and 35 years old who received the YFV17D yellow fever vaccine.

The chain combines TRBV5-1 with TRBJ1-4; 7 bases fit TRBD1. J was trimmed by 5 bases and V by 2 bases; bases with no gene match: 12. The germline V gene has CDR1 SGHRS and CDR2 YFSETQ. The CDR3 covers 17 residues. CDR3 in DNA: TGCGCCAGCAGCTTAAGCCCCGGGACAGATCGGAATGAAAAACTGTTTTTT. Translating gives CASSLSPGTDRNEKLFF.

The CDR3 here is CASSEGTHQPQHF. Written as DNA, the CDR3 is TGTGCCAGCAGTGAAGGAACGCATCAGCCCCAGCATTTT. The gene calls are TRBV6-1 and TRBJ1-5; D is ambiguous. Germline V lookup: CDR1 MNHNS, CDR2 SASEGT. V lost 1 base and J lost 5, with 6 bases in between. The CDR3 is 13 residues long.

This clonotype was seen only a few times. The chain joins TRBV20-1 to TRBJ2-7; the D call may be TRBD1 or TRBD2 (5 bases each). CDR3 size: 15 residues. V gave up 4 bases and J gave up 0 bases, with 16 bases separating them. Germline V gene lookup returns CDR1 DFQATT and CDR2 SNEGSKA (reference sequence). This chain's CDR3 is CSATQVSGHSYEQYF. CDR3 nucleotides: TGCAGTGCTACCCAAGTCTCGGGGCACTCCTACGAGCAGTACTTC.

CDR3 coding DNA: TGTGCCAGCAGCGCTGGGACGTATGTTGATGAGCAGTTCTTC. It translates to CASSAGTYVDEQFF. The chain has TRBV9 and TRBJ2-1; the D gene could be TRBD1 or TRBD2 (5 bases each). This CDR3 spans 14 amino acids. In germline, CDR1 is SGDLS, CDR2 YYNGEE. Trimming took 3 bases from V and 8 from J, leaving 15 bases between them.

At least ten counts were recorded for this clonotype. The V gene is TRBV20-1, the J gene TRBJ1-5; D is ambiguous. Trimming left V 0 bases short and J 5 bases short, with 5 bases between. The CDR3 sequence is 12 residues long. Germline V gene data show CDR1 as DFQATT and CDR2 as SNEGSKA (reference sequence). The CDR3 nucleotides read TGCAGTGCTAGAGATCCCGATCAGCCCCAGCATTTT. Protein sequence: CSARDPDQPQHF.

This clonotype occurred many times. The chain carries TRBV28 and TRBJ2-5; no clear D gene. From germline, CDR1 is MDHEN and CDR2 SYDVKM. V dropped 7 bases and J dropped 4 bases, with 7 bases sitting between them. CDR3 size: 11 residues. CDR3 sequence reads: CASTLRETQYF. The CDR3 DNA reads as TGTGCCAGCACCTTGCGAGAGACCCAGTACTTC. The whole variable domain, remainder taken from reference TRBV28 and TRBJ2-5, is DVKVTQSSRYLVKRTGEKVFLECVQDMDHENMFWYRQDPGLGLRLIYFSYDVKMKEKGDIPEGYSVSREKKERFSLILESASTNQTSMYLCASTLRETQYFGPGTRLLVL.

This clonotype appeared a few times. The chain links TRBV12-3 or TRBV12-4 to TRBJ1-2; 9 bases map to TRBD1. CDR3 length equals 14 residues. The V segment lost 6 bases and the J segment 4 bases; nucleotides outside the gene matches: 6. The CDR3 sequence: CASRLQGAPYGYTF. Written as DNA, the CDR3 is TGTGCCAGCAGATTACAGGGGGCACCCTATGGCTACACCTTC.

In this sample, this clonotype turned up a few times. This chain links TRBV27 with TRBJ1-2; perhaps TRBD1 as D (6 bases). The CDR3 covers 16 residues. Per the germline V gene, CDR1 is MNHEY and CDR2 is SMNVEV (reference sequence). V was trimmed by 4 bases and J by 2 bases, leaving 17 bases between them. Here the CDR3 DNA reads TGTGCCAGCAGTTACAACAAGGGGGATCCCAACTATGGCTACACCTTC. It specifies CASSYNKGDPNYGYTF.

The chain links TRBV18 to TRBJ1-6; TRBD1 matches 7 bases. Trimming at V came to 8 bases and at J to 7 bases, leaving 11 bases not matched to a gene. The CDR3 loop spans 15 amino acids. Germline loops: CDR1 KGHSH, CDR2 LQKENI. CDR3 DNA: TGTGCCAGCCTACCCGAGGCAGGGGGAAATTCACCCCTCCACTTT. It is translated as CASLPEAGGNSPLHF.

This clonotype came up many times. The chain couples TRBV5-8 to TRBJ2-1, with D perhaps TRBD2 (5 bases). Trimming took off 1 base at V and 3 bases at J, with 11 bases between the two ends. Germline CDR1 is SGHTS and CDR2 is YDEGEE. The CDR3 consists of 15 residues. The CDR3 DNA reads as TGTGCCAGCAGCTTGCTGGGTGAGGGCTACAATGAGCAGTTCTTC. Translation gives CASSLLGEGYNEQFF.

The gene calls are TRBV2 and TRBJ2-1; TRBD2 matches at 15 bases. CDR1 is SNHLY, CDR2 FYNNEI, per germline. The CDR3 sequence is 20 residues long. V trimming: 7 bases; J trimming: 7 bases; junction bases outside the gene matches: 20. CDR3 amino acids: CASTFHSRGLAGGTWNEQFF. CDR3 sequence (DNA): TGTGCCAGCACGTTCCACAGCCGCGGACTAGCGGGGGGGACGTGGAATGAGCAGTTCTTC.

This chain connects TRBV6-1 to TRBJ2-7, with D unresolved. The germline CDR1 and CDR2 sequences are MNHNS and SASEGT. Trimming left V 2 bases short and J 4 bases short, with 12 bases between. There are 14 residues in the CDR3. The CDR3 sequence is CASSEYRAEYEQYV. Written as DNA, the CDR3 is TGTGCCAGCAGTGAATATCGAGCCGAATACGAGCAGTACGTC.

The chain combines TRBV9 with TRBJ2-1; 10 nucleotides agree with TRBD2. Per germline, CDR1 SGDLS and CDR2 YYNGEE. V gave up 2 bases and J gave up 3 bases; unmatched junction bases: 8. The CDR3 length is 17 residues. CDR3 amino acids: CASSVTLSSGGYNEQFF. The CDR3, as DNA: TGTGCCAGCAGCGTTACTCTTTCTAGCGGGGGCTACAATGAGCAGTTCTTC.

This clonotype was counted a few times. This rearrangement joins TRBV11-2 to TRBJ2-2, with D possibly being TRBD2 (6 bases). The CDR3 extends over 17 amino acids. Germline-derived CDR1 and CDR2 are SGHAT and FQNNGV. Trimming took 0 bases from V and 6 from J, leaving 17 bases between them. For the CDR3, the DNA is TGTGCCAGCAGCTTAGAACTTATTATCAGGGAGGCCGGGGAGCTGTTTTTT. Translating it yields CASSLELIIREAGELFF. The full variable domain, in which reference TRBV11-2 and TRBJ2-2 provide the parts outside the CDR3, is EAGVAQSPRYKIIEKRQSVAFWCNPISGHATLYWYQQILGQGPKLLIQFQNNGVVDDSQLPKDRFSAERLKGVDSTLKIQPAKLEDSAVYLCASSLELIIREAGELFFGEGSRLTVL.

The rearrangement joins TRBV2 to TRBJ2-2; possibly TRBD1 or TRBD2 for D (5 bases each). The CDR3 runs to 13 residues. V lost 10 bases and J lost 0, with 9 bases in between. Germline CDR1 reads SNHLY; CDR2 reads FYNNEI. This CDR3 is CANGTPNTGELFF. Here the CDR3 DNA reads TGTGCCAATGGGACCCCGAACACCGGGGAGCTGTTTTTT. Full variable domain (missing parts from reference TRBV2 and TRBJ2-2): EPEVTQTPSHQVTQMGQEVILRCVPISNHLYFYWYRQILGQKVEFLVSFYNNEISEKSEIFDDQFSVERPDGSNFTLKIRSTKLEDSAMYFCANGTPNTGELFFGEGSRLTVL.

This chain joins TRBV7-8 and TRBJ2-3; D is undetermined. This CDR3 contains 13 residues. The V and J ends lost 1 base and 5 bases respectively, with 7 bases between them. CDR1 and CDR2 from the germline V gene are SGHVS and FQNEAQ. This CDR3 reads CASSLGAQDTQYF. The CDR3 nucleotides read TGTGCCAGCAGCTTAGGGGCCCAAGATACGCAGTATTTT.